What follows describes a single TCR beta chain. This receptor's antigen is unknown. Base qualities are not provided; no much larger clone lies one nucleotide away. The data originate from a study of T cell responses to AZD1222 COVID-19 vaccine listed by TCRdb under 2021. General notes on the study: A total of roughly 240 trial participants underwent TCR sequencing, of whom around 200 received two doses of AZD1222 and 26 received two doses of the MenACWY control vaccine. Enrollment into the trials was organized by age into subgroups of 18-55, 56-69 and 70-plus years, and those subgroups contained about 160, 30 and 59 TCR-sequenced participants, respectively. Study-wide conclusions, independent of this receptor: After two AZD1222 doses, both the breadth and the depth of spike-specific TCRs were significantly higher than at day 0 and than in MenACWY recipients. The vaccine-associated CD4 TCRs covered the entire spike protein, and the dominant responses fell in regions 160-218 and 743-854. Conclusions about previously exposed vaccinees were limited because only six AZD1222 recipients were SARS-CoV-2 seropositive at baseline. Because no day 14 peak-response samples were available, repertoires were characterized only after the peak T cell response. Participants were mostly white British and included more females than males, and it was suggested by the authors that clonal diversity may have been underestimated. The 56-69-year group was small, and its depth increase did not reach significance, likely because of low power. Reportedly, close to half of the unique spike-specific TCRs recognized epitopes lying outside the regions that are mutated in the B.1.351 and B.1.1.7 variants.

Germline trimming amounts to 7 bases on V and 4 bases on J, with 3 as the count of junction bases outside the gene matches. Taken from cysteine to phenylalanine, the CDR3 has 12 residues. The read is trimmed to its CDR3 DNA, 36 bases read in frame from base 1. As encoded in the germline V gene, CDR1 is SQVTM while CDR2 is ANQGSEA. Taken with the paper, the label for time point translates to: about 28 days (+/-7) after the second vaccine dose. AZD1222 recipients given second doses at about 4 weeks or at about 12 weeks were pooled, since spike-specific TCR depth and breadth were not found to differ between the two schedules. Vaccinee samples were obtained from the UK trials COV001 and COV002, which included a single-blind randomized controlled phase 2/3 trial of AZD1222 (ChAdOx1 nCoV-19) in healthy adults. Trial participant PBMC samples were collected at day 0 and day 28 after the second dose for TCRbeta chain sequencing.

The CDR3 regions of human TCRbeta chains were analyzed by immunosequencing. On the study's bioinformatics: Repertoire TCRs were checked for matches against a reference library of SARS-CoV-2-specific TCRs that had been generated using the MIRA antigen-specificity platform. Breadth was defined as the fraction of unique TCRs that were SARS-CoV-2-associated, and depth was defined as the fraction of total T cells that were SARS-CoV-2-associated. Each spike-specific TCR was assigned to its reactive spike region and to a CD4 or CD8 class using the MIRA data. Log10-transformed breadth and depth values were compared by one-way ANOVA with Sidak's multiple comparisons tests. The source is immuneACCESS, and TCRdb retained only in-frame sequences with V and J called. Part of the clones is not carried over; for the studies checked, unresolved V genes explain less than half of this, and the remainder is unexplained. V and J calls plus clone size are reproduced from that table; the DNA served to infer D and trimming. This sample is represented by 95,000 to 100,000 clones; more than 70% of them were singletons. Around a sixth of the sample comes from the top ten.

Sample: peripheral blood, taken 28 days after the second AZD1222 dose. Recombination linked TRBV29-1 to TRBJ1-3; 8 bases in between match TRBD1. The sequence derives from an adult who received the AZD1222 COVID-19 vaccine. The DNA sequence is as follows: TGCAGCGCACAGGGGGGCGGAAACACCATATATTTT. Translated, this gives CSAQGGGNTIYF.